What follows are 7 T cell receptor beta chains derived from one specimen sequenced in a study of regulatory T cells in long-lasting Graves disease. HTBI primers from iRepertoire and Arm-PCR of CDR3 regions yielded the TCR beta libraries. MiXCR was run by TCRdb on the multiplex PCR reads, yielding one entry per CDR3 protein. The sample holds approximately 490,000 distinct CDR3 sequences, around 15% seen once. Sample time point: newly diagnosed GD, antithyroid drugs for less than 3 months. PBMC RNA was the source of the TCR library. These data are also associated with another study on T cells in Graves' hyperthyroidism and ophthalmopathy.

The sequences come from peripheral blood mononuclear cells (PBMCs), collected at new diagnosis, from a patient treated with antithyroid drugs. The receptors stem from a man aged 35 to 55 with Graves disease.

Ten or more counts support this clonotype. The chain couples TRBV2 to TRBJ2-5; 9 bases match TRBD2. V lost 6 bases and J lost 5; bases outside the gene matches: 7. The CDR3 totals 14 residues. The germline gives CDR1 SNHLY, CDR2 FYNNEI. In nucleotides, the CDR3 is TGTGCCAGCAGACGTAGCGGGAGCTATGAGACCCAGTACTTC. It translates to CASRRSGSYETQYF.

For this clonotype: It may be a read error: a sequence one base away is much more abundant. The chain recombines TRBV5-1 with TRBJ2-7, with 7 bases identical to TRBD2. Germline loops: CDR1 SGHRS, CDR2 YFSETQ. The V segment lost 0 bases and the J segment 7 bases; nucleotides outside the gene matches: 10. The length of the CDR3 is 15 residues. The CDR3 nucleotides read TGCGCCAGCAGCTTGGCCCCGGGACTATCCAATGAGCAGTACTTC. This sequence encodes CASSLAPGLSNEQYF.

The chain combines TRBV28 with TRBJ1-1; D is unclear. This CDR3 region has 14 residues. Germline V lookup: CDR1 MDHEN, CDR2 SYDVKM. Trimming left V 3 bases short and J 1 base short, with 9 bases between. DNA of the CDR3: TGTGCCAGCAGTTTGTTACGGCCGAACACTGAAGCTTTCTTT. Its protein is CASSLLRPNTEAFF. The variable domain in full, with the rest retrieved from reference TRBV28 and TRBJ1-1, is DVKVTQSSRYLVKRTGEKVFLECVQDMDHENMFWYRQDPGLGLRLIYFSYDVKMKEKGDIPEGYSVSREKKERFSLILESASTNQTSMYLCASSLLRPNTEAFFGQGTRLTVV.

A few counts support this clonotype. One junction end does not reproduce the germline sequence, and a read error may be involved. The V gene is TRBV12-3 or TRBV12-4, the J gene TRBJ2-3; D perhaps matches TRBD1 (6 bases). CDR3 length: 14 amino acids. CDR3: CAGSTASQGDTQYF. CDR3 DNA: TGTGCCGGCAGCACTGCTTCCCAGGGGGATACGCAGTATTTT.

This clonotype was counted many times. A single base separates this from a much larger clone, so it may be a read error. V and J are TRBV4-2 and TRBJ2-1; 8 nucleotides align to TRBD1. Germline V CDR1 and CDR2: LGHNA, YNFKEQ. The CDR3 is 12 amino acids. The junction had 2 bases not matched to a gene; V was cut back by 4 bases and J by 9 bases. CDR3 protein: CASSPDRGEQFF. The CDR3 coding sequence is TGTGCCAGCAGCCCAGACAGGGGTGAGCAGTTCTTC.

There are a few counts of this clonotype. V is TRBV12-5 and J is TRBJ2-1, with 8 positions matching TRBD2. J was trimmed by 5 bases and V by 2 bases; bases with no gene match: 2. CDR3 length: 14 residues. CDR1 is LGHNT and CDR2 is FRNRAP in the germline V gene. The CDR3 DNA follows: TGTGCTAGTGGTTTGATAGCGGGGAACAATGAGCAGTTCTTC. This encodes CASGLIAGNNEQFF.

The sample holds many counts of this clonotype. The chain combines TRBV2 with TRBJ2-5; 7 bases fit TRBD2. V was clipped by 2 bases and J by 0 bases; unmatched bases: 3. Germline V gene data show CDR1 as SNHLY and CDR2 as FYNNEI. The CDR3 has 15 amino acids. The CDR3 region has the DNA TGTGCCAGCAGTGAAAGCGGGGCGTACCAAGAGACCCAGTACTTC. Its protein is CASSESGAYQETQYF.